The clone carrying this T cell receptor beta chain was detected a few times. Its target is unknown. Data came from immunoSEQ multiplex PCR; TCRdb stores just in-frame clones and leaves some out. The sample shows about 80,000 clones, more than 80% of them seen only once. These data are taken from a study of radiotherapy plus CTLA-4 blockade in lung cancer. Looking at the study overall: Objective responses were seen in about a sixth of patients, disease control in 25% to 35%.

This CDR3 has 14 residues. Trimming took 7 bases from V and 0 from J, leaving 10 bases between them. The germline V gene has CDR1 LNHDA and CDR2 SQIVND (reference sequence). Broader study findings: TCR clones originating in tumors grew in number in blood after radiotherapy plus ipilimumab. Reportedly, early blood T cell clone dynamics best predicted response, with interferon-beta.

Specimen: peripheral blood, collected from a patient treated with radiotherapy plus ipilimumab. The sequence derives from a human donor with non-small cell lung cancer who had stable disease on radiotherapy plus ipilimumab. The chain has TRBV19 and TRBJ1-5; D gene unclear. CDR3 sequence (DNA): TGTGCCAGTAAGGTTCCAGGTAGCAATCAGCCCCAGCATTTT. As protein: CASKVPGSNQPQHF.